The 24 T cell receptor beta chains presented below share a single source sample, sequenced in a study of cytomegalovirus exposure and HLA in healthy donors. The PCR used 60 Vbeta and 13 Jbeta primers. The method was immunoSEQ multiplex PCR; TCRdb's version includes in-frame clones alone and lacks a portion of them. The sample yields roughly 120,000 clones, more than 60% seen once. Sequenced material: PBMCs. The source of these receptors is a woman aged 55-70 years in good health and CMV-seropositive.

The sample holds a few counts of this clone. This rearrangement joins TRBV7-2 to TRBJ1-2; 7 bases agree with TRBD1. The CDR3 is 16 residues long. V lost 5 bases to trimming and J lost 8 bases; unmatched junction nucleotides: 17. Germline-derived CDR1 and CDR2 are SGHTA and FQGNSA. CDR3 nucleotides: TGTGCCAGCAGCCCAAGGACCGGGACAGACCGTGGAGGCTACACCTTC. Its protein is CASSPRTGTDRGGYTF.

The rearrangement joins TRBV4-1 to TRBJ2-3, with TRBD1 as a possible D gene (6 bases). The CDR3 loop spans 14 amino acids. V shed 6 bases and J shed 1 base, with 11 bases lying between them. In germline, CDR1 is MGHRA, CDR2 YSYEKL. CDR3 coding DNA: TGCGCCAGCAGTCTCCGGACAGGCACAGATACGCAGTATTTT. Translating gives CASSLRTGTDTQYF.

In this sample, this clone turned up once. The chain carries TRBV4-2 and TRBJ1-1, with a tentative D call TRBD1 (6 bases). The CDR3 runs 16 residues. The ends were cut back, 3 bases at V and 1 base at J, with 15 bases in the middle. Per the germline V gene, CDR1 is LGHNA and CDR2 is YNFKEQ. The CDR3 is CASSHPPGHGNTEAFF. As DNA, the CDR3 is TGTGCCAGCAGCCACCCCCCGGGACACGGGAACACTGAAGCTTTCTTT.

The chain recombines TRBV6-5 with TRBJ2-7; no clear D. Germline CDR1 and CDR2: MNHEY and SVGAGI. Trimming took 4 bases from V and 2 from J, leaving 3 bases between them. The CDR3 runs 11 residues. The CDR3 DNA reads as TGTGCCAGCAGTTCGGCCTACGAGCAGTACTTC. It codes for CASSSAYEQYF.

The rearrangement joins TRBV27 to TRBJ1-5, with D uncertain. Between the trimmed V and J ends, which lost 0 bases and 4 bases, there was a span of 4 bases. Germline V gives CDR1 MNHEY, CDR2 SMNVEV (reference sequence). The CDR3 covers 13 residues. Here the CDR3 reads CASSLSRNQPQHF. The CDR3 nucleotides are TGTGCCAGCAGTTTATCCAGGAATCAGCCCCAGCATTTT.

V usage is TRBV5-1 and J usage is TRBJ2-5; 8 bases match TRBD1. The J segment lost 4 bases and the V segment lost 0 bases, leaving 5 bases of the junction unmatched. CDR3 length: 15 residues. CDR1 is SGHRS and CDR2 is YFSETQ in the germline V gene. CDR3 in DNA: TGCGCCAGCAGCTTGGGGGCAGGGGGCGCAGAGACCCAGTACTTC. It is translated as CASSLGAGGAETQYF.

Concerning this clone itself: The junction does not match germline at one end; this may be a read error. The genes are TRBV6-4 and TRBJ1-2, with unresolved D. Germline loops: CDR1 MRHNA, CDR2 SNTAGT. This CDR3 has 13 residues. CDR3 DNA: TGTGCCAGTAGTGAGGGCAGGAACTATGGCTACACCTTC. It translates to CASSEGRNYGYTF.

This clone has just a few counts. The CDR3: CASSSTGGSDGYTF. The CDR3 region has the DNA TGCGCCAGCAGCTCGACAGGGGGCTCTGATGGCTACACCTTC. This rearrangement joins TRBV5-1 to TRBJ1-2; 10 nucleotides line up with TRBD1. Germline values: CDR1 SGHRS, CDR2 YFSETQ. Losses at the gene ends were 3 bases for V and 6 bases for J; bases not matched to a gene: 5. The CDR3 covers 14 residues.

This clone has just a few counts. J is TRBJ2-7 and V is TRBV4-3; 9 positions match TRBD1. After removal of 1 base from V and 1 base from J, the junction contained 2 bases not matched to a gene. This CDR3 contains 15 residues. Germline V gene lookup returns CDR1 LGHNA and CDR2 YSLEER. DNA of the CDR3: TGCGCCAGCAGCCAAGGACAGGGGGAGTCCTACGAGCAGTACTTC. Protein sequence: CASSQGQGESYEQYF.

This chain links TRBV7-9 with TRBJ1-6, with TRBD1 identical over 7 bases. The CDR3 length is 15 residues. CDR1 is SEHNR and CDR2 is FQNEAQ in the germline V gene (reference sequence). V shed 1 base and J 6 bases; nucleotides not matched to a gene: 3. The CDR3 nucleotides are TGTGCCAGCAGCTTAGAACAGGGGACTAATTCACCCCTCCACTTT. Residues: CASSLEQGTNSPLHF.

This clone showed up just once. The J gene is TRBJ2-7, the V gene TRBV19; 9 bases are a match to TRBD1. CDR3 size: 16 residues. Germline V gene data show CDR1 as LNHDA and CDR2 as SQIVND (reference sequence). The junction had 9 bases not matched to a gene; V was cut back by 4 bases and J by 2 bases. DNA of the CDR3: TGTGCCAGTAGTACGGCGTACAGGGGGCCGACCTACGAGCAGTACTTC. Translating gives CASSTAYRGPTYEQYF.

The gene calls are TRBV11-2 and TRBJ2-2, with a tentative D call TRBD2 (5 bases). The CDR3 totals 15 residues. The germline CDR1 and CDR2 sequences are SGHAT and FQNNGV. Trimming took off 1 base at V and 3 bases at J, with 9 bases between the two ends. The CDR3 DNA reads TGTGCCAGCAGCTTAGTGAGCGGAGACACCGGGGAGCTGTTTTTT. Its protein product is CASSLVSGDTGELFF.

The chain employs TRBV19 and TRBJ1-1; 7 positions agree with TRBD1. CDR3 length equals 13 residues. With 10 bases clipped from V and 0 bases from J, the junction kept 5 bases outside the gene matches. The germline CDR1 and CDR2 sequences are LNHDA and SQIVND (reference sequence). This chain's CDR3 is CATKGQLNTEAFF. As DNA, the CDR3 is TGTGCCACTAAGGGACAGTTGAACACTGAAGCTTTCTTT.

This clone appeared a few times. The chain combines TRBV25-1 with TRBJ1-3; no definite D call. Looked up from germline, CDR1 is MGHDK and CDR2 is SYGVNS. There are 13 residues in the CDR3. V was cut by 4 bases and J by 2 bases, with 6 bases left in between. The CDR3 DNA reads as TGTGCCAGCAGTGGTCAGGCTGGAAACACCATATATTTT. Translating it yields CASSGQAGNTIYF.

This chain links TRBV5-1 with TRBJ1-1; D perhaps matches TRBD1 (6 bases). There are 13 residues in the CDR3. The ends were cut back, 4 bases at V and 1 base at J, with 8 bases in the middle. In germline, CDR1 is SGHRS, CDR2 YFSETQ. CDR3: CASSEGQNTEAFF. For the CDR3, the DNA is TGCGCCAGCAGCGAGGGACAGAACACTGAAGCTTTCTTT.

The chain combines TRBV2 with TRBJ1-6; no clear D gene. V was trimmed by 6 bases and J by 9 bases, leaving 12 bases between them. This CDR3 region has 13 residues. Germline lookup yields CDR1 SNHLY and CDR2 FYNNEI. The CDR3 region is CASSGNAGSPLHF. In DNA, the CDR3 is TGTGCCAGCAGCGGGAATGCGGGTTCACCCCTCCACTTT.

This rearrangement joins TRBV5-4 to TRBJ2-5; D might be TRBD1 (6 bases). The DNA end is a closer match to TRBJ2-7, so the J assignment may be wrong. The CDR3 is 16 residues long. The germline gives CDR1 SGHNT, CDR2 YYREEE (reference sequence). CDR3 nucleotide sequence: TGTGCCAGCAGCTTGGATGAGGGGGTCGCCGACCACGAGCAGTACTTC. This encodes CASSLDEGVADHEQYF.

V is TRBV25-1 and J is TRBJ1-1, with D possibly TRBD1 on 6 matching bases. The CDR3 consists of 13 residues. CDR1 MGHDK and CDR2 SYGVNS come from the germline V gene. Trimming took off 6 bases at V and 4 bases at J, with 12 bases between the two ends. The CDR3 nucleotides read TGTGCCAGCAGCCCCAGGGGCAGCACTGAAGCTTTCTTT. Its protein is CASSPRGSTEAFF.

This chain joins TRBV7-2 and TRBJ2-7; 9 bases map to TRBD2. This CDR3 has 14 residues. With V trimmed by 5 bases and J by 5 bases, 7 bases remained unmatched. Germline V gives CDR1 SGHTA, CDR2 FQGNSA. CDR3 nucleotides: TGTGCCAGCAGCCAGTCAGCGGGGGGCAACGAGCAGTACTTC. The encoded protein is CASSQSAGGNEQYF.

This clone was seen a handful of times. V usage is TRBV5-1 and J usage is TRBJ2-5, with 11 bases matching TRBD2. Trimming cost V 0 bases and J 11 bases; bases outside gene matches: 6. CDR3 length: 14 residues. CDR1 and CDR2 from the germline V gene are SGHRS and YFSETQ. CDR3 protein: CASSLGGGLAAQYF. Here the CDR3 DNA reads TGCGCCAGCAGCTTGGGCGGGGGACTAGCGGCTCAGTACTTC.

V usage is TRBV11-2 and J usage is TRBJ1-2; 9 bases match TRBD1. Trimming took 7 bases from V and 7 from J; bases not matched to a gene: 7. Germline V CDR1 and CDR2: SGHAT, FQNNGV. This CDR3 has 13 residues. In nucleotides, the CDR3 is TGTGCCAGCACTTTGGGACAGGGTGGTGGCTACACCTTC. Protein product: CASTLGQGGGYTF. The full variable domain, in which reference TRBV11-2 and TRBJ1-2 provide the parts outside the CDR3, is EAGVAQSPRYKIIEKRQSVAFWCNPISGHATLYWYQQILGQGPKLLIQFQNNGVVDDSQLPKDRFSAERLKGVDSTLKIQPAKLEDSAVYLCASTLGQGGGYTFGSGTRLTVV.

V is TRBV18 and J is TRBJ2-3; TRBD2 aligns across 13 bases. CDR1 and CDR2 (germline): KGHSH, LQKENI. The CDR3 sequence is 18 residues long. Unmatched junction bases numbered 6, after V lost 3 bases and J lost 0 bases. CDR3 in amino acids: CASSPRGLAGESTDTQYF. DNA for the CDR3: TGTGCCAGCTCACCCCGAGGACTAGCGGGGGAAAGCACAGATACGCAGTATTTT.

This rearrangement joins TRBV4-1 to TRBJ1-3, with 7 bases fitting TRBD1. The germline V gene encodes CDR1 MGHRA and CDR2 YSYEKL. The CDR3 loop spans 15 amino acids. The ends lost 1 base at V and 2 bases at J; junction bases unmatched: 2. The CDR3 DNA sequence: TGCGCCAGCAGCCAAGGGGGGACAGCTGGAAACACCATATATTTT. Its translation: CASSQGGTAGNTIYF.

This sequence joins TRBV4-3 and TRBJ1-2; 7 bases match TRBD1. Trimming removed 1 base from V and 5 bases from J; junction bases left unmatched: 4. The CDR3 runs 14 residues. Germline V CDR1 and CDR2: LGHNA, YSLEER. The CDR3 coding sequence is TGCGCCAGCAGCCAAGGGACAGGAAATTATGGCTACACCTTC. This translates into CASSQGTGNYGYTF.